The 13 T cell receptor beta chains below were found in one sample sequenced in a study of T cell changes during pregnancy in multiple sclerosis. The repertoire was sequenced with immunoSEQ multiplex PCR; TCRdb's copy has only in-frame clones and lacks some. The sample records around 52,000 clones, roughly 89% being singletons. The source material was peripheral blood from another person, used as feeder cells. These receptors were taken from a human donor whose cells served as feeder cells for cultures in a pregnancy study.

This rearrangement joins TRBV30 to TRBJ1-6; D is perhaps TRBD1 (6 bases). CDR3 length: 14 residues. Germline-derived CDR1 and CDR2 are GTSNPN and SVGIG (reference sequence). The V end was cut by 4 bases, the J end by 5 bases, with 12 bases between. CDR3 protein: CAWKQGNHNSPLHF. The CDR3 DNA reads as TGTGCCTGGAAACAGGGAAACCATAATTCACCCCTCCACTTT.

The V and J genes are TRBV5-4 and TRBJ1-1; maybe TRBD1 (5 bases). CDR1 SGHNT and CDR2 YYREEE come from the germline V gene (reference sequence). Trimming left V 1 base short and J 13 bases short, with 14 bases between. This CDR3 contains 12 residues. The CDR3 sequence: CASSLRPGRGFF. CDR3 in DNA: TGTGCCAGCAGCTTGAGACCAGGGAGGGGTTTCTTT.

With regard to this clone: A read error may produce the germline difference seen at one junction end. The CDR3 sequence: CASSPGLAGGGHF. The CDR3 DNA reads as TGTGCCAGCAGCCCGGGACTAGCGGGGGGAGGACACTTC. The V call is TRBV5-6, the J call TRBJ2-5; 15 nucleotides match TRBD2. The length of the CDR3 is 13 residues. Germline V gene data show CDR1 as SGHDT and CDR2 as YYEEEE. The full variable domain, in which reference TRBV5-6 and TRBJ2-5 provide the parts outside the CDR3, is DAGVTQSPTHLIKTRGQQVTLRCSPKSGHDTVSWYQQALGQGPQFIFQYYEEEERQRGNFPDRFSGHQFPNYSSELNVNALLLGDSALYLCASSPGLAGGGHFGPGTRLLVL.

This clone was observed a single time. The V call is TRBV30, the J call TRBJ2-1; tentatively, D is TRBD2 (8 bases). Germline assignment: CDR1 GTSNPN and CDR2 SVGIG (reference sequence). CDR3 length: 15 residues. V was shortened by 3 bases and J by 13 bases, with 25 bases between the two germline ends. CDR3: CAWSPGGTVGPNQFF. DNA of the CDR3: TGTGCCTGGAGCCCGGGGGGGACAGTCGGCCCGAATCAGTTCTTC.

The chain couples TRBV5-5 to TRBJ2-7; D possibly corresponds to TRBD2 (5 bases). Per the germline V gene, CDR1 is SGHKS and CDR2 is YYEKEE (reference sequence). Trimming took off 4 bases at V and 4 bases at J, with 9 bases between the two ends. This CDR3 spans 12 amino acids. In DNA, the CDR3 is TGTGCCAGCAGCCCCGGGGTGTACGAGCAGTACTTC. Amino acid sequence: CASSPGVYEQYF.

The V and J genes are TRBV28 and TRBJ2-7; D is possibly TRBD1 (6 bases). V gave up 2 bases and J gave up 3 bases, with 23 bases separating them. The CDR3 loop spans 18 amino acids. The germline V gene encodes CDR1 MDHEN and CDR2 SYDVKM. The CDR3 nucleotides read TGTGCCAGCAGTTTAGACAGGTCTCATTCATGGGGGCTCTACGAGCAGTACTTC. Its translation is CASSLDRSHSWGLYEQYF.

The chain links TRBV5-1 to TRBJ1-5, with D possibly TRBD1 on 5 matching bases. V was pared by 1 base and J by 0 bases, with 8 bases between. Germline lookup yields CDR1 SGHRS and CDR2 YFSETQ. This CDR3 is 15 amino acids long. CDR3 residues: CASSLSGTSNQPQHF. The CDR3 DNA follows: TGCGCCAGCAGCTTGTCAGGGACTAGCAATCAGCCCCAGCATTTT.

The chain recombines TRBV7-2 with TRBJ2-7; D is perhaps TRBD2 (8 bases). Between the trimmed V and J ends, which lost 6 bases and 12 bases, there was a span of 27 bases. CDR3 size: 15 residues. The germline CDR1 and CDR2 sequences are SGHTA and FQGNSA. CDR3 residues: CASRPGGGAQIELYF. In DNA form, the CDR3 reads TGTGCCAGCAGGCCGGGAGGGGGCGCCCAAATTGAGTTGTACTTC. Variable domain in full (rest from reference TRBV7-2 and TRBJ2-7): GAGVSQSPSNKVTEKGKDVELRCDPISGHTALYWYRQSLGQGLEFLIYFQGNSAPDKSGLPSDRFSAERTGGSVSTLTIQRTQQEDSAVYLCASRPGGGAQIELYFGPGTRLTVT.

J is TRBJ2-1 and V is TRBV11-2; D is undetermined. V shed 5 bases and J shed 0 bases, with 11 bases lying between them. This CDR3 is built from 15 residues. The germline gives CDR1 SGHAT, CDR2 FQNNGV. CDR3: CASSGGESSYNEQFF. The CDR3 DNA reads as TGTGCCAGCAGCGGCGGAGAGAGCTCCTACAATGAGCAGTTCTTC.

The chain recombines TRBV4-1 with TRBJ1-1; TRBD1 matches at 9 bases. The CDR3 is 17 residues long. CDR1 and CDR2 from the germline V gene are MGHRA and YSYEKL. After removal of 1 base from V and 4 bases from J, the junction contained 10 bases not matched to a gene. The CDR3 spells CASSQASTGQGSTEAFF. The CDR3 region has the DNA TGCGCCAGCAGCCAAGCTTCTACTGGACAGGGGTCCACTGAAGCTTTCTTT.

V gene TRBV7-9 combines with J gene TRBJ2-1, with a possible D match to TRBD2 (6 bases). Germline loops: CDR1 SEHNR, CDR2 FQNEAQ (reference sequence). Trimming took off 3 bases at V and 3 bases at J, with 12 bases between the two ends. This CDR3 spans 15 amino acids. The CDR3 sequence: CASSFRGLDYNEQFF. The CDR3 bases are TGTGCCAGCAGCTTTCGGGGACTCGACTACAATGAGCAGTTCTTC. The full variable domain, rest sourced from reference TRBV7-9 and TRBJ2-1, is DTGVSQNPRHKITKRGQNVTFRCDPISEHNRLYWYRQTLGQGPEFLTYFQNEAQLEKSRLLSDRFSAERPKGSFSTLEIQRTEQGDSAMYLCASSFRGLDYNEQFFGPGTRLTVL.

V is TRBV4-1 and J is TRBJ2-5, with D unclear. There are 15 residues in the CDR3. CDR1 and CDR2 from the germline V gene are MGHRA and YSYEKL. With 0 bases removed from V and 0 bases from J, the gap between germline ends came to 8 bases. As DNA, the CDR3 is TGCGCCAGCAGCCAAGACCACGGCTACCAAGAGACCCAGTACTTC. Residues: CASSQDHGYQETQYF.

This sequence joins TRBV30 and TRBJ1-3; unclear D gene. The CDR3 extends over 17 amino acids. Germline assignment: CDR1 GTSNPN and CDR2 SVGIG (reference sequence). Trimming removed 7 bases at V and 0 bases at J, with 22 bases between. CDR3 region: CASVIPSQRPSGNTIYF. The DNA of the CDR3 is TGTGCCTCCGTGATCCCCTCACAAAGACCCTCTGGAAACACCATATATTTT.